This passage covers 29 T cell receptor beta chains from one sample sequenced in a study of cytomegalovirus exposure and HLA in healthy donors (TCRdb year 2017). To prepare the library, the immunoSEQ multiplex PCR assay was applied. A mixture of 60 forward primers for TCR Vbeta segments and 13 reverse primers for TCR Jbeta segments was used in the multiplex PCR. This is the immuneACCESS table as TCRdb keeps it, with only in-frame sequences that have V and J called. A part of the clones is gone; compared with another copy, unresolved V genes explain less than half, and the rest is unexplained. The sample table lists 200,000 to 250,000 clones, 85% to 90% of them with a count of one. The ten biggest clones cover around 1.2% of the sample. Sequenced: PBMCs. All receptors come from a human donor in good health.

The chain carries TRBV10-3 and TRBJ1-3; 10 bases match TRBD1. Trimming removed 9 bases from V and 2 bases from J; junction bases left unmatched: 4. CDR3 size: 14 residues. CDR1 ENHRY and CDR2 SYGVKD come from the germline V gene. The CDR3 DNA sequence: TGTGCCATTTCGGACAGGGGGACTGGAAACACCATATATTTT. Encoded protein: CAISDRGTGNTIYF.

V gene TRBV5-1 combines with J gene TRBJ2-5, with 7 bases matching TRBD1. The J call may be faulty, since TRBJ2-7 better matches the DNA end. Per the germline V gene, CDR1 is SGHRS and CDR2 is YFSETQ. This CDR3 spans 15 amino acids. In DNA, the CDR3 is TGCGCCAGCAGCTTGATGGGACAGCCCCTCAGCGAGCAGTACTTC. It codes for CASSLMGQPLSEQYF.

The rearrangement uses TRBV7-8 and TRBJ1-5, with TRBD1 as a possible D gene (6 bases). The CDR3 covers 15 residues. From germline, CDR1 is SGHVS and CDR2 FQNEAQ. Trimming shortened V by 8 bases and J by 0 bases, and 14 bases separated the two germline ends. As DNA, the CDR3 is TGTGCCAGCGGGGGGGAGGGACATAGCAATCAGCCCCAGCATTTT. It yields the protein CASGGEGHSNQPQHF.

In its sample, this clone was seen once. The V and J genes are TRBV27 and TRBJ1-1, with 9 bases fitting TRBD1. Germline V gene sequence: CDR1 MNHEY, CDR2 SMNVEV (reference sequence). This CDR3 is 14 amino acids long. V gave up 3 bases and J gave up 5 bases; unmatched junction bases: 4. CDR3 coding DNA: TGTGCCAGCAGTTTTGGGACAGGGCAGACTGAAGCTTTCTTT. This encodes CASSFGTGQTEAFF.

This chain joins TRBV29-1 and TRBJ2-6; 8 bases match TRBD2. The germline V gene encodes CDR1 SQVTM and CDR2 ANQGSEA. V was pared by 4 bases and J by 1 base, with 3 bases of the junction left unmatched. The CDR3 spans 15 residues. CDR3: CSVVPSGSGANVLTF. For the CDR3, the DNA is TGCAGCGTTGTTCCTAGCGGGTCTGGGGCCAACGTCCTGACTTTC.

The rearrangement links TRBV7-2 to TRBJ1-2; TRBD1 matches 8 bases. Looked up from germline, CDR1 is SGHTA and CDR2 is FQGNSA. The V and J ends lost 2 bases and 4 bases, in that order; junction bases with no gene match: 3. This CDR3 comprises 14 residues. Here the CDR3 reads CASSLQGAIYGYTF. As DNA, the CDR3 is TGTGCCAGCAGCTTACAGGGGGCAATCTATGGCTACACCTTC.

The CDR3 DNA is TGCGCCAGCAGCTTGGACCCGTTCGGAATCAGCGGGAGAAGGGACACCGGGGAGCTGTTTTTT. Amino acids: CASSLDPFGISGRRDTGELFF. The gene calls are TRBV5-1 and TRBJ2-2; 8 nucleotides agree with TRBD2. V shed 0 bases, J shed 3 bases, and the junction held 19 bases outside the gene matches. Germline loops: CDR1 SGHRS, CDR2 YFSETQ. This CDR3 region has 21 residues.

The V call is TRBV28, the J call TRBJ1-1; unclear D gene. V was pared by 6 bases and J by 1 base, with 9 bases between. The germline V gene encodes CDR1 MDHEN and CDR2 SYDVKM. The CDR3 runs to 13 residues. The chain's CDR3 is CASRRRGNTEAFF. CDR3 nucleotides: TGTGCCAGCAGGCGACGGGGGAACACTGAAGCTTTCTTT.

The rearrangement links TRBV4-1 to TRBJ2-5, with no clear D. The end of the DNA is better explained by TRBJ2-7, so the J call may be wrong. Germline lookup yields CDR1 MGHRA and CDR2 YSYEKL. The CDR3 is made up of 13 amino acids. DNA for the CDR3: TGCGCCAGCAGCCAAGGGCTTCACTACGAGCAGTACTTC. Translating gives CASSQGLHYEQYF.

The genes are TRBV19 and TRBJ2-5; 9 bases align to TRBD1. Germline values: CDR1 LNHDA, CDR2 SQIVND (reference sequence). The CDR3 is 15 residues long. The ends lost 6 bases at V and 0 bases at J; junction bases unmatched: 5. As DNA, the CDR3 is TGTGCCAGTAGCCTCGGGACAGGGCACCAAGAGACCCAGTACTTC. Translating it yields CASSLGTGHQETQYF. Full variable domain (outside the CDR3, taken from reference TRBV19 and TRBJ2-5): DGGITQSPKYLFRKEGQNVTLSCEQNLNHDAMYWYRQDPGQGLRLIYYSQIVNDFQKGDIAEGYSVSREKKESFPLTVTSAQKNPTAFYLCASSLGTGHQETQYFGPGTRLLVL.

The chain employs TRBV9 and TRBJ2-4, with D possibly being TRBD2 (6 bases). Germline CDR1 and CDR2: SGDLS and YYNGEE. The V end lost 2 bases, the J end lost 2 bases, and 11 bases lay between the germline ends. The CDR3 has 15 amino acids. DNA for the CDR3: TGTGCCAGCAGCGTGGATAGCGGCCCCAAAAACATTCAGTACTTC. Residues: CASSVDSGPKNIQYF. Combining the CDR3 with reference TRBV9 and TRBJ2-4 gives the whole variable domain DSGVTQTPKHLITATGQRVTLRCSPRSGDLSVYWYQQSLDQGLQFLIQYYNGEERAKGNILERFSAQQFPDLHSELNLSSLELGDSALYFCASSVDSGPKNIQYFGAGTRLSVL.

The chain is built from TRBV10-1 and TRBJ2-7, with 13 bases lining up with TRBD2. The CDR3 is 15 amino acids. CDR1 is WNHNN and CDR2 is SYGVQD in the germline V gene (reference sequence). Trimming cost V 8 bases and J 1 base; bases outside gene matches: 5. CDR3 sequence (DNA): TGCGCCAGCTCACCACTAGCGGGAGGGTCCTACGAGCAGTACTTC. This gives the protein CASSPLAGGSYEQYF.

The DNA of the CDR3 is TGCAGCGTTGAGAGTCTAGCGGGAGTAGGGGAGCAGTACTTC. Protein sequence: CSVESLAGVGEQYF. The V and J genes are TRBV29-1 and TRBJ2-7, with 10 nucleotides matching TRBD2. This CDR3 comprises 14 residues. Per germline, CDR1 SQVTM and CDR2 ANQGSEA. Trimming took 3 bases from V and 7 from J; bases not matched to a gene: 9.

The chain recombines TRBV27 with TRBJ2-2; tentative D call: TRBD1 (6 bases). This CDR3 is 14 amino acids long. The V end was cut by 8 bases, the J end by 0 bases, with 10 bases between. Germline loops: CDR1 MNHEY, CDR2 SMNVEV (reference sequence). CDR3 DNA sequence: TGTGCCAGCCGTCGGGACACGAACACCGGGGAGCTGTTTTTT. The encoded protein is CASRRDTNTGELFF.

The chain combines TRBV6-5 with TRBJ2-1; TRBD2 matches 7 bases. This CDR3 has 14 amino acids. V dropped 0 bases and J dropped 8; count of bases not matched to a gene: 4. Germline CDR1 reads MNHEY; CDR2 reads SVGAGI. Written as DNA, the CDR3 is TGTGCCAGCAGTTACTCGACTAGCCGCGATGAGCAGTTCTTC. This codes for CASSYSTSRDEQFF.

This clone was observed a handful of times. The gene calls are TRBV7-2 and TRBJ1-2; D remains unclear. Germline CDR1 SGHTA, CDR2 FQGNSA. Trimming cost V 3 bases and J 0 bases, with 11 bases left between them. This CDR3 has 15 amino acids. This CDR3 is CASSFSYRANYGYTF. CDR3 coding DNA: TGTGCCAGCAGCTTTTCGTATAGAGCTAACTATGGCTACACCTTC.

A few counts support this clone. The V call is TRBV5-1, the J call TRBJ1-5; 9 bases match TRBD1. Germline CDR1 is SGHRS and CDR2 is YFSETQ. V shed 1 base, J shed 2 bases, and the junction held 1 base outside the gene matches. This CDR3 has 15 residues. For the CDR3, the DNA is TGCGCCAGCAGCTTGACAGGGGGCGGCAATCAGCCCCAGCATTTT. This encodes CASSLTGGGNQPQHF. Drawing the rest from reference TRBV5-1 and TRBJ1-5, the complete variable domain is KAGVTQTPRYLIKTRGQQVTLSCSPISGHRSVSWYQQTPGQGLQFLFEYFSETQRNKGNFPGRFSGRQFSNSRSEMNVSTLELGDSALYLCASSLTGGGNQPQHFGDGTRLSIL.

The chain uses TRBV10-3 and TRBJ2-5, with TRBD2 matching 10 bases. CDR1 is ENHRY and CDR2 is SYGVKD in the germline V gene. Germline trimming cut 4 bases from V and 4 bases from J; bases unmatched to any gene: 12. This CDR3 comprises 17 residues. The CDR3 nucleotides are TGTGCCATCAGTGGATCTACACTAGCGGGAAGTCGAGAGACCCAGTACTTC. Translation gives CAISGSTLAGSRETQYF.

The chain recombines TRBV9 with TRBJ1-3, with D uncertain. CDR1 and CDR2 (germline): SGDLS, YYNGEE. The CDR3 is 16 residues long. Deletions cut 1 base from V and 0 bases from J, with 11 bases between. The CDR3 bases are TGTGCCAGCAGCGTATCGAGAGTTCGCTCTGGAAACACCATATATTTT. Protein sequence: CASSVSRVRSGNTIYF.

This clone appeared once. V usage is TRBV5-1 and J usage is TRBJ1-5; TRBD1 might be the D (6 bases). The CDR3 length is 14 residues. Germline lookup yields CDR1 SGHRS and CDR2 YFSETQ. Trimming left V 4 bases short and J 5 bases short, with 13 bases between. CDR3 residues: CASSHGQRDQPQHF. The CDR3 coding sequence is TGCGCCAGCAGCCATGGACAGAGGGATCAGCCCCAGCATTTT. Looking up the rest from reference TRBV5-1 and TRBJ1-5 gives the full variable domain: KAGVTQTPRYLIKTRGQQVTLSCSPISGHRSVSWYQQTPGQGLQFLFEYFSETQRNKGNFPGRFSGRQFSNSRSEMNVSTLELGDSALYLCASSHGQRDQPQHFGDGTRLSIL.

V and J are TRBV28 and TRBJ2-7; D possibly corresponds to TRBD2 (5 bases). Trimming cost V 11 bases and J 3 bases, with 11 bases left between them. The CDR3 length is 11 residues. Germline CDR1 and CDR2: MDHEN and SYDVKM. The CDR3 spells CAAEGDYEQYF. In DNA, the CDR3 is TGTGCCGCCGAGGGAGACTACGAGCAGTACTTC.

The chain couples TRBV7-2 to TRBJ2-3, with 13 bases fitting TRBD2. The CDR3 contains 17 residues. V gave up 5 bases and J gave up 5 bases; unmatched junction bases: 10. Germline V gene sequence: CDR1 SGHTA, CDR2 FQGNSA. DNA for the CDR3: TGTGCCAGCAGCGCATGGGGACTAGCGGGAATCGTAGATACGCAGTATTTT. Its translation: CASSAWGLAGIVDTQYF.

The genes are TRBV11-3 and TRBJ2-1; the match to TRBD2 covers 10 bases. The germline V gene has CDR1 SGHNT and CDR2 YENEEA. This CDR3 region has 16 residues. With V trimmed by 4 bases and J by 9 bases, 12 bases remained unmatched. In DNA form, the CDR3 reads TGTGCCAGCAGCTGGACCGGGACTAGCGATCGGGGTGAGCAGTTCTTC. As protein: CASSWTGTSDRGEQFF.

V and J are TRBV10-3 and TRBJ2-7; unclear D gene. The germline V gene has CDR1 ENHRY and CDR2 SYGVKD. The CDR3 sequence is 15 residues long. Trimming cost V 0 bases and J 0 bases, with 9 bases left between them. CDR3 in amino acids: CAISESTGFSYEQYF. The CDR3 nucleotides are TGTGCCATCAGTGAGTCGACGGGTTTCTCCTACGAGCAGTACTTC.

The chain has TRBV5-6 and TRBJ1-1; D is uncertain. Germline V gene data show CDR1 as SGHDT and CDR2 as YYEEEE. The CDR3 spans 14 residues. V lost 4 bases to trimming and J lost 4 bases, with 14 bases between them. CDR3 DNA sequence: TGTGCCAGCAGCCTCGGATCGCGGGGCACTGAAGCTTTCTTT. Translated: CASSLGSRGTEAFF.

The gene calls are TRBV4-2 and TRBJ2-1, with 8 bases lining up with TRBD2. The J segment lost 8 bases and the V segment lost 0 bases, leaving 15 bases of the junction unmatched. Germline loops: CDR1 LGHNA, CDR2 YNFKEQ. CDR3 length: 18 residues. CDR3 amino acids: CASSQDWAKREHRDEQFF. Written as DNA, the CDR3 is TGTGCCAGCAGCCAAGATTGGGCCAAGCGGGAGCATCGTGATGAGCAGTTCTTC.

The V call is TRBV27, the J call TRBJ2-1, with unresolved D. The CDR3 has 14 amino acids. V was shortened by 3 bases and J by 3 bases, with 9 bases between the two germline ends. CDR1 MNHEY and CDR2 SMNVEV come from the germline V gene (reference sequence). The CDR3 loop reads CASSFSRDYNEQFF. In DNA form, the CDR3 reads TGTGCCAGCAGTTTTTCACGAGACTACAATGAGCAGTTCTTC.

This chain links TRBV11-2 with TRBJ2-5; 7 bases align to TRBD1. The V gene end was trimmed by 5 bases and the J gene end by 5 bases; junction bases not matched to a gene: 11. The CDR3 is 15 amino acids. CDR1 is SGHAT, CDR2 FQNNGV, per germline. The CDR3 DNA is TGTGCCAGCAGCCCCACGCTCGACAGGGCGGAGACCCAGTACTTC. Protein sequence: CASSPTLDRAETQYF. Filled out from reference TRBV11-2 and TRBJ2-5, the complete variable domain reads EAGVAQSPRYKIIEKRQSVAFWCNPISGHATLYWYQQILGQGPKLLIQFQNNGVVDDSQLPKDRFSAERLKGVDSTLKIQPAKLEDSAVYLCASSPTLDRAETQYFGPGTRLLVL.

This chain connects TRBV9 to TRBJ2-5; 7 bases line up with TRBD1. V was clipped by 2 bases and J by 4 bases; unmatched bases: 11. The CDR3 length is 16 residues. Germline CDR1 SGDLS, CDR2 YYNGEE. The CDR3 loop reads CASSVRGGIGGETQYF. The CDR3 bases are TGTGCCAGCAGCGTCCGAGGGGGCATAGGGGGAGAGACCCAGTACTTC.